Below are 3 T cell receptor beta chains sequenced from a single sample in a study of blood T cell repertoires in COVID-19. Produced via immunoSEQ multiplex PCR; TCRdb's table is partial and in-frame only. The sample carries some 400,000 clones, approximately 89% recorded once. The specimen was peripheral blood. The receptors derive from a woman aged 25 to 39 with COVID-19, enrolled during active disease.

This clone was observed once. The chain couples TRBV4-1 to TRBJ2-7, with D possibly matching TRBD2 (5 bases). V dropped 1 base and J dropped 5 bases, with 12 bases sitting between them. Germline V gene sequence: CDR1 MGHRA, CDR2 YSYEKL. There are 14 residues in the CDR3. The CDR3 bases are TGCGCCAGCAGCCAAGTCTCAGGTAGCGACGAGCAGTACTTC. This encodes CASSQVSGSDEQYF.

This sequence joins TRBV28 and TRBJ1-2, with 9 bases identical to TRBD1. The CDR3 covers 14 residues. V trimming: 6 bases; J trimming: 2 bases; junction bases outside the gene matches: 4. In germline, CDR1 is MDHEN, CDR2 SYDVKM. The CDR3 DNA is TGTGCCAGCAGCCGGGACAGGGAAAACTATGGCTACACCTTC. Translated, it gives CASSRDRENYGYTF.

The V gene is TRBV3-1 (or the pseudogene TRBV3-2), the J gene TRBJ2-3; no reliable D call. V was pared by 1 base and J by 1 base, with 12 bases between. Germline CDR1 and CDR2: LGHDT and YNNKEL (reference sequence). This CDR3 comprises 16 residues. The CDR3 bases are TGTGCCAGCAGCCAAGTTAGGTTGCAGGGCACAGATACGCAGTATTTT. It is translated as CASSQVRLQGTDTQYF.